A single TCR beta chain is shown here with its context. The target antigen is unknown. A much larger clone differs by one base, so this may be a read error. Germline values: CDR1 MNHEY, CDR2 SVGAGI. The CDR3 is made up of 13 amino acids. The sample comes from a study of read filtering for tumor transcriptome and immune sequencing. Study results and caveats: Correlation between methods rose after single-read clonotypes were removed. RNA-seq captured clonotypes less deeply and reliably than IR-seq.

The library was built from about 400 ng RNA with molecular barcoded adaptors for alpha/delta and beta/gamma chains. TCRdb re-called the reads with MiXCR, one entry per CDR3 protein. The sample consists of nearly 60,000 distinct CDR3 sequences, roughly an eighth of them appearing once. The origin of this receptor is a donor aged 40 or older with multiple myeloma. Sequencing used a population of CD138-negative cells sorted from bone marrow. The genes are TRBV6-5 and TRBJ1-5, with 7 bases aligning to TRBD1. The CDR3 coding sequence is TGTGCCAGCGCGGACAGGAGCAATCAGCTCCAGCATTTT. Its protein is CASADRSNQLQHF.